Presented here are 6 T cell receptor beta chains from one specimen sequenced in a study of blood T cell repertoires in COVID-19. The repertoire was sequenced with immunoSEQ multiplex PCR; TCRdb's copy has only in-frame clones and lacks some. The sample records around 430,000 clones, about 83% being singletons. Sample: PBMCs or T cells enriched from blood (not recorded which). The source of these receptors is a woman between 50 and 59 years old who had recovered from COVID-19.

About this clone: This specimen includes other DNA sequences encoding the same CDR3. CDR3 protein: CASSRQGAGQPQHF. CDR3 nucleotides: TGTGCCAGCAGCCGACAGGGGGCGGGTCAGCCCCAGCATTTT. The chain is built from TRBV3-1 (or the pseudogene TRBV3-2) and TRBJ1-5; 10 bases agree with TRBD1. After removal of 4 bases from V and 6 bases from J, the junction contained 3 bases not matched to a gene. The CDR3 covers 14 residues. Looked up from germline, CDR1 is LGHDT and CDR2 is YNNKEL (reference sequence).

V usage is TRBV9 and J usage is TRBJ1-1; 7 nucleotides match TRBD1. This CDR3 is 14 amino acids long. CDR1 is SGDLS, CDR2 YYNGEE, per germline. V was clipped by 4 bases and J by 5 bases; unmatched bases: 8. The CDR3 nucleotides read TGTGCCAGCAGCCCCAAGACAGGGAGGACTGAAGCTTTCTTT. Its translation: CASSPKTGRTEAFF.

The chain is built from TRBV28 and TRBJ2-7, with a weak D call TRBD1 (5 bases). Looked up from germline, CDR1 is MDHEN and CDR2 is SYDVKM. The CDR3 is made up of 15 amino acids. V was trimmed by 6 bases and J by 2 bases, leaving 17 bases between them. The CDR3 reads CASSHDSRAPYEQYF. The CDR3 DNA reads as TGTGCCAGCAGCCATGACAGCCGAGCCCCCTACGAGCAGTACTTC.

This CDR3 reads CASSLWAVGGYTF. The CDR3 nucleotides are TGTGCCAGCAGTTTATGGGCAGTCGGGGGCTACACCTTC. This rearrangement joins TRBV28 to TRBJ1-2; D uncertain. CDR3 length: 13 residues. CDR1 MDHEN and CDR2 SYDVKM come from the germline V gene. The V end was cut by 0 bases, the J end by 8 bases, with 10 bases between.

This chain uses TRBV6-1 with TRBJ1-4; tentatively, D is TRBD1 (5 bases). V lost 3 bases, J lost 2 bases, and 10 bases lay in between. CDR1 is MNHNS, CDR2 SASEGT, per germline. This CDR3 has 15 amino acids. The CDR3 DNA reads TGTGCCAGCAGTGAGGAGGGGTGGACTAATGAAAAACTGTTTTTT. This encodes CASSEEGWTNEKLFF.

This chain links TRBV27 with TRBJ2-5, with TRBD1 matching over 10 bases. Germline values: CDR1 MNHEY, CDR2 SMNVEV (reference sequence). This CDR3 region has 14 residues. J gave up 2 bases and V 5 bases, and 2 bases lay outside the gene matches. The CDR3 region is CASSVDRGQETQYF. The DNA for the CDR3 is TGTGCCAGCAGTGTGGACAGGGGGCAAGAGACCCAGTACTTC.